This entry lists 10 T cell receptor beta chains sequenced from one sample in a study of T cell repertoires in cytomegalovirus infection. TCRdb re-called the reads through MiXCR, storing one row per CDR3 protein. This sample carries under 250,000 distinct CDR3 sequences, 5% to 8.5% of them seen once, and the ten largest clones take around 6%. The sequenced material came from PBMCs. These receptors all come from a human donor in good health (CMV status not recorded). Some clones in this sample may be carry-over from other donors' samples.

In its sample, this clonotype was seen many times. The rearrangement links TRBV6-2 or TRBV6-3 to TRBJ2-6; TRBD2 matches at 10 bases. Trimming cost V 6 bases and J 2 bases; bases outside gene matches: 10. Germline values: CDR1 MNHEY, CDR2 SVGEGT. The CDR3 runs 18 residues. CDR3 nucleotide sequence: TGTGCCAGCAGGGATTTGAGCGGGGGGGCCGCTGGGGCCAACGTCCTGACTTTC. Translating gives CASRDLSGGAAGANVLTF.

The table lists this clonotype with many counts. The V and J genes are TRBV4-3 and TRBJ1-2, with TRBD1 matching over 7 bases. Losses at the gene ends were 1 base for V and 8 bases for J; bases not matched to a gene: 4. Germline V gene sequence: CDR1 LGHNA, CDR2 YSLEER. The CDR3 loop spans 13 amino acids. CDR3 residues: CASSQATGSGYTF. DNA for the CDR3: TGCGCCAGCAGCCAAGCGACAGGGTCAGGCTACACCTTC.

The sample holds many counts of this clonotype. The CDR3 region has the DNA TGTGCCAGCACCACCGGGACCGAGTCCTACGAGCAGTACTTC. It is translated as CASTTGTESYEQYF. The V gene is TRBV12-3 or TRBV12-4, the J gene TRBJ2-7; either TRBD1 or TRBD2 may supply D (5 bases each). CDR3 length: 14 amino acids. The V gene lost 7 bases and the J gene lost 1 base, with 14 bases spanning the gap.

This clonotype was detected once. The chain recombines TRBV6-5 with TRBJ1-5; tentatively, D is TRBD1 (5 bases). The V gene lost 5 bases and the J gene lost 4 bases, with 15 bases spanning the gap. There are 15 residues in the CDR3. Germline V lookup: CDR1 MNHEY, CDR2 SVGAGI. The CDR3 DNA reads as TGTGCCAGCAGTGGAGGACACGAAGGGAATCAGCCCCAGCATTTT. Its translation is CASSGGHEGNQPQHF.

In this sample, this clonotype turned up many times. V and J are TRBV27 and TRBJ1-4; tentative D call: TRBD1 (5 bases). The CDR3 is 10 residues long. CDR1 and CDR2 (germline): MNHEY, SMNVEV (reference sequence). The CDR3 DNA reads TGTGTGGTGGGGCGGGAAAAACTGTTTTTT. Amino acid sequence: CVVGREKLFF.

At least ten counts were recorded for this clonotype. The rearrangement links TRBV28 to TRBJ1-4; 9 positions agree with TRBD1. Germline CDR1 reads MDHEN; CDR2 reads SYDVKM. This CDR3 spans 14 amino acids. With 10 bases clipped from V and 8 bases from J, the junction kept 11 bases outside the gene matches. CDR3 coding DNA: TGTGCCATCACAAGAGGACAGGGGTACGAAAAACTGTTTTTT. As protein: CAITRGQGYEKLFF.

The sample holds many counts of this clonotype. CDR3 DNA: TGTGCCAGCAGACTGAGGTACACAGATACGCAGTATTTT. Protein: CASRLRYTDTQYF. This rearrangement joins TRBV12-3 or TRBV12-4 to TRBJ2-3; the D is unclear. This CDR3 has 13 residues. V dropped 6 bases and J dropped 2 bases, with 9 bases sitting between them.

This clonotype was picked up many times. CDR3 sequence reads: CASSEGLDTQYF. The CDR3 DNA follows: TGTGCCAGCAGCGAGGGATTGGATACGCAGTATTTT. The V and J genes are TRBV7-2 and TRBJ2-3; a possible D gene is TRBD2 (5 bases). Trimming left V 5 bases short and J 6 bases short, with 9 bases between. The length of the CDR3 is 12 residues. Germline lookup yields CDR1 SGHTA and CDR2 FQGNSA.

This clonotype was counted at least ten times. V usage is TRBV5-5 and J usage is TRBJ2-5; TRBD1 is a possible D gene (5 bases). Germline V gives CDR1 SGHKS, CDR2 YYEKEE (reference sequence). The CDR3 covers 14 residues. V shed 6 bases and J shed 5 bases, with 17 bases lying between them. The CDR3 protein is CASTVTGFSETQYF. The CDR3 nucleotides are TGTGCCAGCACCGTTACAGGCTTCAGCGAGACCCAGTACTTC.

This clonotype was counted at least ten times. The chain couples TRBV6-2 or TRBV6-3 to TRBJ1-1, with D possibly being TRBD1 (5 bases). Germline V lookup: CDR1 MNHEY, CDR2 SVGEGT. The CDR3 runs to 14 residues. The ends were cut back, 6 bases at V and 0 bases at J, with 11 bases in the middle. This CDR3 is CASSFGGMNTEAFF. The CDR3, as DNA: TGTGCCAGCAGCTTTGGGGGTATGAACACTGAAGCTTTCTTT.